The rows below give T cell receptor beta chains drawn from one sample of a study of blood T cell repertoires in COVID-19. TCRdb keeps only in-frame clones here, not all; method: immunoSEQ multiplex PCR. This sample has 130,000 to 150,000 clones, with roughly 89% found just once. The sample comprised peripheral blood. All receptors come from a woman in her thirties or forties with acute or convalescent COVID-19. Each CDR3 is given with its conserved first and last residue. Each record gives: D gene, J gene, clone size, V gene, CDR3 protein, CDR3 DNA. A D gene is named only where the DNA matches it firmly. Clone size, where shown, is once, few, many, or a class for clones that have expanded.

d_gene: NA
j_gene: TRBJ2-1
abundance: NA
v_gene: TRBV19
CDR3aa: CASRSAGPYNEQFF
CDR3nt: TGTGCCAGTAGATCCGCGGGCCCCTACAATGAGCAGTTCTTC

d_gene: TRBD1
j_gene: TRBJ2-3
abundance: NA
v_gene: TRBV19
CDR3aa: CASSLGTGLADTQYF
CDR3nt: TGTGCCAGTAGCCTCGGGACAGGGCTTGCAGATACGCAGTATTTT

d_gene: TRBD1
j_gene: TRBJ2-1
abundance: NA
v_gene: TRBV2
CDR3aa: CASRFGTGSVSYNEQFF
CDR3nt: TGTGCCAGCAGGTTCGGGACAGGATCTGTCTCCTACAATGAGCAGTTCTTC

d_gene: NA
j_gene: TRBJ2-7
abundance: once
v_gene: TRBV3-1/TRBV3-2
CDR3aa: CASSQGLEVGEQYF
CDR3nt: TGTGCCAGCAGCCAAGGACTAGAGGTGGGCGAGCAGTACTTC

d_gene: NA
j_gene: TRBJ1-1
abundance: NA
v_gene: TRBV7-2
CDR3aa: CASSLVAGVNTEAFF
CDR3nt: TGTGCCAGCAGCTTAGTGGCAGGGGTGAACACTGAAGCTTTCTTT

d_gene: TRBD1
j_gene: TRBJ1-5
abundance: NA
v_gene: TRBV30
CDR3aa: CAWSLGQVFNQPQHF
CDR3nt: TGTGCCTGGAGTTTGGGACAGGTTTTCAATCAGCCCCAGCATTTT

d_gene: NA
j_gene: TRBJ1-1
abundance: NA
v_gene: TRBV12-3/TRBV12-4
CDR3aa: CASKRQVNTEAFF
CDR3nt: TGTGCCAGCAAAAGACAGGTGAACACTGAAGCTTTCTTT

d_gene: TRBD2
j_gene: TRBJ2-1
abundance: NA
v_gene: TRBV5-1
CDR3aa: CASSFRTSGGSSSYNEQFF
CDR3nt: TGCGCCAGCAGCTTTCGGACTAGCGGGGGGTCGAGCTCCTACAATGAGCAGTTCTTC

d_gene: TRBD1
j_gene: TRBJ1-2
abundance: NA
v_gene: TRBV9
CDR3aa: CASSVDGTGLYGYTF
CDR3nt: TGTGCCAGCAGCGTAGATGGGACAGGACTCTATGGCTACACCTTC

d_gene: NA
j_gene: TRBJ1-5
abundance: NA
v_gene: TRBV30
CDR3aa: CAWSVGQGSQPQHF
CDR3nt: TGTGCCTGGAGTGTAGGCCAGGGATCTCAGCCCCAGCATTTT